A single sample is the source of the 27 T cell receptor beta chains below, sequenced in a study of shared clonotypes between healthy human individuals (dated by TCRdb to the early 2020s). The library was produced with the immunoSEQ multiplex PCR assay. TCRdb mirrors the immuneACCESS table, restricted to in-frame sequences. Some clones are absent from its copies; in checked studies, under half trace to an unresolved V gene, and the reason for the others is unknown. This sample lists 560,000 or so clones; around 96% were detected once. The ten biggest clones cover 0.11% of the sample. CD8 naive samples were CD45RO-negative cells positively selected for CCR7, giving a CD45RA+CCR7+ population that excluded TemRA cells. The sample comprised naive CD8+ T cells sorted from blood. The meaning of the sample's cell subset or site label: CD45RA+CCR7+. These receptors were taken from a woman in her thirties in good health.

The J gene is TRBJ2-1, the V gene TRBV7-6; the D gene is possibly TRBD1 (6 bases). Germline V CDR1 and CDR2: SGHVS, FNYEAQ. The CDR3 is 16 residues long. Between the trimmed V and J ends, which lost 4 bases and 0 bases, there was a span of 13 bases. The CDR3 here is CASSSHTDSSYNEQFF. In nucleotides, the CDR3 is TGTGCCAGCAGCTCACACACGGACAGCTCCTACAATGAGCAGTTCTTC.

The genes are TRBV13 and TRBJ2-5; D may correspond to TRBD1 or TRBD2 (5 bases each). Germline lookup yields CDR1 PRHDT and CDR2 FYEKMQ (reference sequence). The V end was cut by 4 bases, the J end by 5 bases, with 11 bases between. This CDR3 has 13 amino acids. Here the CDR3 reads CASSSGRIETQYF. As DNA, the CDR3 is TGTGCCAGCAGCTCGGGACGGATCGAGACCCAGTACTTC.

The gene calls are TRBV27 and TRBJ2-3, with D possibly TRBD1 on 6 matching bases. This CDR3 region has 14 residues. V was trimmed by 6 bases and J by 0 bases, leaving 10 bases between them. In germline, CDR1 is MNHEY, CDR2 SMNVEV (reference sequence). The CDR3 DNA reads TGTGCCAGCAGGACAGGTCTCAGCACAGATACGCAGTATTTT. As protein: CASRTGLSTDTQYF.

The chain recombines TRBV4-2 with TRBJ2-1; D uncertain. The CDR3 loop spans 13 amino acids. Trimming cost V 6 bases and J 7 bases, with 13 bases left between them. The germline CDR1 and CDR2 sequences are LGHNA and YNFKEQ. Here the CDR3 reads CASSGPPGNEQFF. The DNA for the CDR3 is TGTGCCAGCAGTGGGCCCCCTGGGAATGAGCAGTTCTTC.

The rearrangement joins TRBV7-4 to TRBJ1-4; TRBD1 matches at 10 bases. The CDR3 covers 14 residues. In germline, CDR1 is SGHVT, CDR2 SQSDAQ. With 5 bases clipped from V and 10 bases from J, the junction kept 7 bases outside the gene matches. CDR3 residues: CASSTGTGDGKLFF. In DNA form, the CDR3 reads TGTGCCAGCAGCACCGGGACAGGGGATGGAAAACTGTTTTTT. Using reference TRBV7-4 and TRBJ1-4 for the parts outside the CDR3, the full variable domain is GAGVSQSPRYKVAKRGRDVALRCDSISGHVTLYWYRQTLGQGSEVLTYSQSDAQRDKSGRPSGRFSAERPERSVSTLKIQRTEQGDSAVYLCASSTGTGDGKLFFGSGTQLSVL.

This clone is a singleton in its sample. The chain's CDR3 is CASSLSQGIRVKAEAFF. The CDR3, as DNA: TGCGCCAGCAGCTTGTCCCAGGGGATACGGGTAAAGGCTGAAGCTTTCTTT. The V gene is TRBV5-1, the J gene TRBJ1-1; D possibly corresponds to TRBD1 (6 bases). The V gene lost 1 base and the J gene lost 6 bases, with 22 bases spanning the gap. Germline loops: CDR1 SGHRS, CDR2 YFSETQ. The CDR3 is 17 amino acids.

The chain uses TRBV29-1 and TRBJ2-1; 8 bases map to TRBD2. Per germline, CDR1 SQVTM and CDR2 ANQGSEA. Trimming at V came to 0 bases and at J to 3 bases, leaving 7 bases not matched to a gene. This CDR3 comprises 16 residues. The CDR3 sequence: CSVEDPHSGSYNEQFF. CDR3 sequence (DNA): TGCAGCGTTGAAGATCCTCACAGCGGGAGCTACAATGAGCAGTTCTTC.

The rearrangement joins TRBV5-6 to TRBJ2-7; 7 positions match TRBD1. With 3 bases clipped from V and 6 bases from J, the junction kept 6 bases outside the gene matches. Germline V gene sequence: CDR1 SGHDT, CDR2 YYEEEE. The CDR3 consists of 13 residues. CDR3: CASSWGQTAEQYF. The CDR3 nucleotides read TGTGCCAGCAGCTGGGGACAGACCGCCGAGCAGTACTTC.

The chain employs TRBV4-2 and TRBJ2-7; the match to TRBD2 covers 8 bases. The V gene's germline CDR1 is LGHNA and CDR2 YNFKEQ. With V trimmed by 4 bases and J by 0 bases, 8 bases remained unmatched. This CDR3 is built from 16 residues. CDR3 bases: TGTGCCAGCAGCCGCGTGGCGGGAGGTAGCTCCTACGAGCAGTACTTC. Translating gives CASSRVAGGSSYEQYF.

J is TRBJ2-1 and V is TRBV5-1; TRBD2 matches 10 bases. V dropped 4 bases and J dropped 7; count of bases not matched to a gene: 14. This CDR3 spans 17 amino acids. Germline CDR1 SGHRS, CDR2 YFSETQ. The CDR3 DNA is TGCGCCAGCAGCACAAACACCCTAGCGGGAGAGGATAATGAGCAGTTCTTC. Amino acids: CASSTNTLAGEDNEQFF.

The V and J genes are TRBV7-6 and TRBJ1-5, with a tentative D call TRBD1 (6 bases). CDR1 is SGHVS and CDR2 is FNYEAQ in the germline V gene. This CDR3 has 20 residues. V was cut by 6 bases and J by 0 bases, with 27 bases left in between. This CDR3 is CASSTRGAGTGTNSNQPQHF. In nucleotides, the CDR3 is TGTGCCAGCAGTACGAGGGGGGCGGGGACCGGGACAAATAGCAATCAGCCCCAGCATTTT. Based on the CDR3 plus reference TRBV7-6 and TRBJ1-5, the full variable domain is GAGVSQSPRYKVTKRGQDVALRCDPISGHVSLYWYRQALGQGPEFLTYFNYEAQQDKSGLPNDRFSAERPEGSISTLTIQRTEQRDSAMYRCASSTRGAGTGTNSNQPQHFGDGTRLSIL.

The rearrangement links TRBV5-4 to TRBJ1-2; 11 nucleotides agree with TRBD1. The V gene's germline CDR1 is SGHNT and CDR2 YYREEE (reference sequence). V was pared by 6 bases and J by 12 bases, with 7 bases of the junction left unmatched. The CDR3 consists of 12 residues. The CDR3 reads CASTGTGGFHTF. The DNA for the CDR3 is TGTGCCAGCACCGGGACAGGGGGGTTTCACACCTTC.

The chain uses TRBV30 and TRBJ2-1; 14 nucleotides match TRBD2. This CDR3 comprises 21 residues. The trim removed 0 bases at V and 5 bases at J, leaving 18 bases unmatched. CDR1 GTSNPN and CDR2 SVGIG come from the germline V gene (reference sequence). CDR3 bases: TGTGCCTGGAGTGTAGAGTCTCTTGGGACTAGCGGGAGTTTCGGACACAATGAGCAGTTCTTC. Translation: CAWSVESLGTSGSFGHNEQFF.

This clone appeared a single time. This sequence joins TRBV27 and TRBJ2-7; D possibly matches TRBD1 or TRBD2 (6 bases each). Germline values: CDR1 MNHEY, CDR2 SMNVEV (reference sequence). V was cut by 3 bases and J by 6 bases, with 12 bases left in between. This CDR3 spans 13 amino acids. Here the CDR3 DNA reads TGTGCCAGCAGTTTGGGGGCGGGGAGCGAGCAGTACTTC. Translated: CASSLGAGSEQYF.

The CDR3 DNA sequence: TGTGCCAGCAGTGTAAAGGGACGCACAGATACGCAGTATTTT. Translation gives CASSVKGRTDTQYF. The genes are TRBV2 and TRBJ2-3, with D perhaps TRBD1 or TRBD2 (5 bases each). Germline V gives CDR1 SNHLY, CDR2 FYNNEI. The CDR3 sequence is 14 residues long. V lost 4 bases to trimming and J lost 1 base, with 9 bases between them.

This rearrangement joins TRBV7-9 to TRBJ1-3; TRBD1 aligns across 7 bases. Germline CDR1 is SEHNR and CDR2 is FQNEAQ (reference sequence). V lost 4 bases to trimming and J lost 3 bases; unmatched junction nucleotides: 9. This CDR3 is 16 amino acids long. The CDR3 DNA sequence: TGTGCCAGCAGCTCCCAACCGACAGGGTTTGGAAACACCATATATTTT. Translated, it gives CASSSQPTGFGNTIYF.

CDR3 protein: CASSLPLAGENTGELFF. The CDR3 region has the DNA TGTGCCAGCAGTTTACCCCTAGCGGGTGAGAACACCGGGGAGCTGTTTTTT. This chain joins TRBV28 and TRBJ2-2, with 8 nucleotides matching TRBD2. The CDR3 extends over 17 amino acids. V dropped 2 bases and J dropped 1; count of bases not matched to a gene: 6. Germline-derived CDR1 and CDR2 are MDHEN and SYDVKM.

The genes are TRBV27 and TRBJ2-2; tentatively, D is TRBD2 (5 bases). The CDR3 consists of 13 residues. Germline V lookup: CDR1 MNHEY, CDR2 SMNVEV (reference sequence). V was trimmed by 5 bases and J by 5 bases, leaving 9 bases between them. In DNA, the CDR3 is TGTGCCAGCAGTATCGGAGGAACCGGGGAGCTGTTTTTT. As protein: CASSIGGTGELFF.

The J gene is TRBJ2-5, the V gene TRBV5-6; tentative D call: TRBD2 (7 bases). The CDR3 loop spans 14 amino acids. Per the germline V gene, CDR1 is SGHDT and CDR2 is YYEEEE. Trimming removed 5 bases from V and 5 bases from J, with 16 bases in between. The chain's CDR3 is CASRWWGGRETQYF. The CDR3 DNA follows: TGTGCCAGCAGGTGGTGGGGGGGCCGCGAGACCCAGTACTTC. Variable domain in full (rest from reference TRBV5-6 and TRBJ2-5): DAGVTQSPTHLIKTRGQQVTLRCSPKSGHDTVSWYQQALGQGPQFIFQYYEEEERQRGNFPDRFSGHQFPNYSSELNVNALLLGDSALYLCASRWWGGRETQYFGPGTRLLVL.

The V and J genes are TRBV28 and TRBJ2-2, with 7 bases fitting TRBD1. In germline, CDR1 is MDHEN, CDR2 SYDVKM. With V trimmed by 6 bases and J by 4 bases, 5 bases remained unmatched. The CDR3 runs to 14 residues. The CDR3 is CASRQTGSTGELFF. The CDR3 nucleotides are TGTGCCAGCAGACAGACAGGGTCCACCGGGGAGCTGTTTTTT.

CDR3 loop: CASRDPGQGFFTEAFF. CDR3 nucleotides: TGTGCCAGTAGAGACCCGGGACAGGGGTTTTTCACTGAAGCTTTCTTT. This chain uses TRBV19 with TRBJ1-1; 10 bases align to TRBD1. V trimming: 6 bases; J trimming: 4 bases; junction bases outside the gene matches: 11. This CDR3 region has 16 residues. Per the germline V gene, CDR1 is LNHDA and CDR2 is SQIVND (reference sequence).

Written as DNA, the CDR3 is TGTGCCAGCAGCTTAGCGTATACGGCACAAGAGACCCAGTACTTC. This encodes CASSLAYTAQETQYF. V gene TRBV7-2 combines with J gene TRBJ2-5; D call uncertain. Germline lookup yields CDR1 SGHTA and CDR2 FQGNSA. V lost 0 bases and J lost 2, with 10 bases in between. The CDR3 has 15 amino acids.

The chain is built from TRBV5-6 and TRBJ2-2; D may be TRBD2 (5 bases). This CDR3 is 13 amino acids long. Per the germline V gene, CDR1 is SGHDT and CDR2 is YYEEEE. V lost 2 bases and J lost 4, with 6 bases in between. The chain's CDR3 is CASSFGSTGELFF. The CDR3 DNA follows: TGTGCCAGCAGCTTTGGGAGCACCGGGGAGCTGTTTTTT.

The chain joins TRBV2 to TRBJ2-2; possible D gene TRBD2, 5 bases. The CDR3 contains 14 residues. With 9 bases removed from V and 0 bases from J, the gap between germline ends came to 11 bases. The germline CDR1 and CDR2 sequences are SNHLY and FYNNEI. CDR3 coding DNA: TGTGCCAGAGGAGGAGACTCGAACACCGGGGAGCTGTTTTTT. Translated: CARGGDSNTGELFF.

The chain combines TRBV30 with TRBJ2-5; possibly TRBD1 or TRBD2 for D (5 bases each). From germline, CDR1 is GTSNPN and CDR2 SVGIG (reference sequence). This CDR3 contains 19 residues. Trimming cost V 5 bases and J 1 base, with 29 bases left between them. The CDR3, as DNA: TGTGCCTGGGGTGGGGGTCTTGTGACGGCAACAACCGCCCAAGAGACCCAGTACTTC. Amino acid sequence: CAWGGGLVTATTAQETQYF.

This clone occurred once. CDR3 protein: CASSLGRVEEQYF. The CDR3, as DNA: TGTGCCAGCAGCTTAGGCAGGGTCGAAGAGCAGTACTTC. This chain uses TRBV7-9 with TRBJ2-7, with D possibly being TRBD1 (5 bases). Per the germline V gene, CDR1 is SEHNR and CDR2 is FQNEAQ (reference sequence). The CDR3 loop spans 13 amino acids. Trimming removed 1 base from V and 7 bases from J, with 11 bases in between. The full variable domain, with the rest looked up from reference TRBV7-9 and TRBJ2-7, is DTGVSQNPRHKITKRGQNVTFRCDPISEHNRLYWYRQTLGQGPEFLTYFQNEAQLEKSRLLSDRFSAERPKGSFSTLEIQRTEQGDSAMYLCASSLGRVEEQYFGPGTRLTVT.

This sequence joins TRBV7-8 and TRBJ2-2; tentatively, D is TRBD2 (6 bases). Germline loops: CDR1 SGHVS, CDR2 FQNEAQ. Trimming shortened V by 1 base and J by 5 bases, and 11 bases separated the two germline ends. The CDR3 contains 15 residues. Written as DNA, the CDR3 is TGTGCCAGCAGCTTAGAATGGGGGGAGACCGGGGAGCTGTTTTTT. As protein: CASSLEWGETGELFF.